This entry lists 4 T cell receptor beta chains sequenced from one sample in a study of cytomegalovirus exposure and HLA in healthy donors. Primers for the PCR totalled 60 Vbeta and 13 Jbeta. TCRdb keeps only in-frame clones here, not all; method: immunoSEQ multiplex PCR. The table records under 150,000 clones, around 86% of them present only once. Sequences were obtained from PBMCs. The receptors shown here come from a woman aged 45-59 years in good health and CMV-seropositive.

This chain connects TRBV9 to TRBJ1-1; D not resolved. This CDR3 contains 15 residues. Germline V gene sequence: CDR1 SGDLS, CDR2 YYNGEE. V was clipped by 0 bases and J by 2 bases, with 11 bases between them. This CDR3 reads CASSVDPGLNTEAFF. In DNA form, the CDR3 reads TGTGCCAGCAGCGTAGATCCCGGACTCAACACTGAAGCTTTCTTT.

This chain joins TRBV29-1 and TRBJ1-3, with TRBD1 matching over 8 bases. The CDR3 is 15 residues long. Germline values: CDR1 SQVTM, CDR2 ANQGSEA. Trimming cost V 7 bases and J 0 bases; bases outside gene matches: 8. CDR3 amino acids: CSARTGTNSGNTIYF. CDR3 in DNA: TGCAGCGCGAGGACAGGGACAAACTCTGGAAACACCATATATTTT. The full variable domain, its missing parts supplied by reference TRBV29-1 and TRBJ1-3, is SAVISQKPSRDICQRGTSLTIQCQVDSQVTMMFWYRQQPGQSLTLIATANQGSEATYESGFVIDKFPISRPNLTFSTLTVSNMSPEDSSIYLCSARTGTNSGNTIYFGEGSWLTVV.

The gene calls are TRBV11-1 and TRBJ2-5; 9 nucleotides line up with TRBD2. V lost 3 bases to trimming and J lost 5 bases; unmatched junction nucleotides: 4. The CDR3 length is 14 residues. Germline V CDR1 and CDR2: SGHAT, FQDESV (reference sequence). CDR3 bases: TGTGCCAGCAGCTTGGGGACTAGCAAGGAGACCCAGTACTTC. Its translation: CASSLGTSKETQYF.

This chain uses TRBV4-3 with TRBJ2-3, with no clear D. V was pared by 0 bases and J by 4 bases, with 8 bases between. Germline assignment: CDR1 LGHNA and CDR2 YSLEER. The CDR3 covers 14 residues. The CDR3, as DNA: TGCGCCAGCAGCCAAGACGGAAGCGCAGATACGCAGTATTTT. It specifies CASSQDGSADTQYF.